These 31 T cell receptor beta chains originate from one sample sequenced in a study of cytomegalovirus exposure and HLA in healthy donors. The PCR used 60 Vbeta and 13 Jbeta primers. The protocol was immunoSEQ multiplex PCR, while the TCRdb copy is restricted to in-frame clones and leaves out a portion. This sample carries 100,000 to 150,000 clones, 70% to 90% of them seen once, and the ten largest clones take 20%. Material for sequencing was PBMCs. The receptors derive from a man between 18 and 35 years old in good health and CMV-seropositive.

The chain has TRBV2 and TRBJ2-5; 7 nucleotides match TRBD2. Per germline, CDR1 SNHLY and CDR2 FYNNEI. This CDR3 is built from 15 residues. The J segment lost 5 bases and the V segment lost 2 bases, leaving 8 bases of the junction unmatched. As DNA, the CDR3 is TGTGCCAGCAGTGAATTTGCGGGGGTGGGGGAGACCCAGTACTTC. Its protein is CASSEFAGVGETQYF.

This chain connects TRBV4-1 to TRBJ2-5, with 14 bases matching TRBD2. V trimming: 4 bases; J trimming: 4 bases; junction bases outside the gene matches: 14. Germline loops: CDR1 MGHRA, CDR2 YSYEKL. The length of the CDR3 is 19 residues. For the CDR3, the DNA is TGCGCCAGCAGCCCTCCGAGGACTAGCGGGGGGTTCGAATCAGAGACCCAGTACTTC. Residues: CASSPPRTSGGFESETQYF.

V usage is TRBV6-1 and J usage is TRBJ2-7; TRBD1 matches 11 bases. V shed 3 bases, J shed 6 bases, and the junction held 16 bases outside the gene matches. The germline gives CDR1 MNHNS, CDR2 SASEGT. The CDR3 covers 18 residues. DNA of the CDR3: TGTGCCAGCAGTGAGCCCCTGGGGAATGGACAGGGGGCCGTCGAGCAGTACTTC. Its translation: CASSEPLGNGQGAVEQYF.

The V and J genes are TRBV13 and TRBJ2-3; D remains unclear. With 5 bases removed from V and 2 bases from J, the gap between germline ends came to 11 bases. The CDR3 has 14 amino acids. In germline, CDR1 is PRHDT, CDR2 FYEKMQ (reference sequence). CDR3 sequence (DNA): TGTGCCAGCAGCCAGAGGTCAATCACAGATACGCAGTATTTT. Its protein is CASSQRSITDTQYF.

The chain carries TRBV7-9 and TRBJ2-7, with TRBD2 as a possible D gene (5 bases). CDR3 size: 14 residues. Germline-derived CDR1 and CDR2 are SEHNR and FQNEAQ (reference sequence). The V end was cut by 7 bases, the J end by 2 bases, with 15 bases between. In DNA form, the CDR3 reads TGTGCCAGCACCTATAACCGGGGTCCCTACGAGCAGTACTTC. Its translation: CASTYNRGPYEQYF. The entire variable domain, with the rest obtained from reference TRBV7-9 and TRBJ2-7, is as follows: DTGVSQNPRHKITKRGQNVTFRCDPISEHNRLYWYRQTLGQGPEFLTYFQNEAQLEKSRLLSDRFSAERPKGSFSTLEIQRTEQGDSAMYLCASTYNRGPYEQYFGPGTRLTVT.

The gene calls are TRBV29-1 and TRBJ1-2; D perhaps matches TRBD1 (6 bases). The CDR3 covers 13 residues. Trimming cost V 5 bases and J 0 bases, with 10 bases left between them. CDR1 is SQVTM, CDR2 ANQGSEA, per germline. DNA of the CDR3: TGCAGCGTTTACGACAGGTCTAACTATGGCTACACCTTC. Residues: CSVYDRSNYGYTF.

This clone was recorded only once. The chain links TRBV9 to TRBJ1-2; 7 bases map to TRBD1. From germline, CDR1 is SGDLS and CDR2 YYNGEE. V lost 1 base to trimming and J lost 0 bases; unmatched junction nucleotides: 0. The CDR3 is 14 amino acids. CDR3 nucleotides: TGTGCCAGCAGCGTAACAGGGGCTAACTATGGCTACACCTTC. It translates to CASSVTGANYGYTF.

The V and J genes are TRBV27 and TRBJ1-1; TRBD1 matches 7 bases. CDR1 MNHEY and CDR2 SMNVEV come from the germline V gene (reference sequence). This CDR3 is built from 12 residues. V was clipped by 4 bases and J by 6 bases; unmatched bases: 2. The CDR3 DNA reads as TGTGCCAGCAGTTCCCAGGGGGCTGAAGCTTTCTTT. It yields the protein CASSSQGAEAFF.

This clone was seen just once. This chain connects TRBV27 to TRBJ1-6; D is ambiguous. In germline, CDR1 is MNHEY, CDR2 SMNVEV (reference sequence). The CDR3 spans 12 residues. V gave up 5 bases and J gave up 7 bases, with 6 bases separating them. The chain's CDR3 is CASSPRNSPLHF. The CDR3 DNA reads TGTGCCAGCAGTCCCAGGAATTCACCCCTCCACTTT.

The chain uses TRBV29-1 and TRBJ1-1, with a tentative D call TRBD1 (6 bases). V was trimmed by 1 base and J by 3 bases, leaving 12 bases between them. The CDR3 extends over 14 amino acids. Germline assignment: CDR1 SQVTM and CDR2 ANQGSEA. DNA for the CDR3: TGCAGCGTTGAAGCCCGACAGGCCGACACTGAAGCTTTCTTT. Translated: CSVEARQADTEAFF.

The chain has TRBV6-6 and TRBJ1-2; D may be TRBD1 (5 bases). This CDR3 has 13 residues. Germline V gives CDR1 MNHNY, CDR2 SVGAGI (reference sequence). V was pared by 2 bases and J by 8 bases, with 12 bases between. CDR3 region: CASSYAGLVGYTF. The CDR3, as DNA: TGTGCCAGCAGTTACGCAGGGCTGGTCGGCTACACCTTC.

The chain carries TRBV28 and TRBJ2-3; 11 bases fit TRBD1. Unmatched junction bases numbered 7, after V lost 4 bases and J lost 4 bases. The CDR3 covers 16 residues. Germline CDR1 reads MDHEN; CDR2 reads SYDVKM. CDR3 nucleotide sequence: TGTGCCAGCAGTTATGGACAGGGGGCTACTTCAGATACGCAGTATTTT. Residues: CASSYGQGATSDTQYF.

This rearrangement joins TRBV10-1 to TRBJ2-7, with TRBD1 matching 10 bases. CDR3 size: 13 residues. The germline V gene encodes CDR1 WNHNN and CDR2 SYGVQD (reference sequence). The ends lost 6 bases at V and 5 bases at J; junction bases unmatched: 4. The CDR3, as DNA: TGCGCCAGCAGCCGGGACAGGGGCCACGAGCAGTACTTC. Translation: CASSRDRGHEQYF.

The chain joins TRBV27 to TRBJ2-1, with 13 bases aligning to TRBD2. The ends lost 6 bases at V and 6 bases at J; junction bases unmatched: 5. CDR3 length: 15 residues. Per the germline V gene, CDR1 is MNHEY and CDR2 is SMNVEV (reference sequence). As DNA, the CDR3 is TGTGCCAGCAGCCAACTAGCGGGGGGGATCAATGAGCAGTTCTTC. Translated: CASSQLAGGINEQFF.

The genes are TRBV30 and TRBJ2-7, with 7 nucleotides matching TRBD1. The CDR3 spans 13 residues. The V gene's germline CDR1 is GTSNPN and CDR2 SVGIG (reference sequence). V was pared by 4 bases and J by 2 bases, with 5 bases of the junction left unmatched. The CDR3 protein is CAWNRDRAYEQYF. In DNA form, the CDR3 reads TGTGCCTGGAACCGGGACAGAGCCTACGAGCAGTACTTC.

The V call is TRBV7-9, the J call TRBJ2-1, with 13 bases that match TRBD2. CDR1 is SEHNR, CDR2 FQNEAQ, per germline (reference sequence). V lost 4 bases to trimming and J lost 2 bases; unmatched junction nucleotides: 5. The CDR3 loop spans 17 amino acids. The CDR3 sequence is CASSSGLAGATYNEQFF. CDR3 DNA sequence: TGTGCCAGCAGCTCTGGACTAGCGGGGGCCACCTACAATGAGCAGTTCTTC. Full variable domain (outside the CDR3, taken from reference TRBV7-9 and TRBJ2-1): DTGVSQNPRHKITKRGQNVTFRCDPISEHNRLYWYRQTLGQGPEFLTYFQNEAQLEKSRLLSDRFSAERPKGSFSTLEIQRTEQGDSAMYLCASSSGLAGATYNEQFFGPGTRLTVL.

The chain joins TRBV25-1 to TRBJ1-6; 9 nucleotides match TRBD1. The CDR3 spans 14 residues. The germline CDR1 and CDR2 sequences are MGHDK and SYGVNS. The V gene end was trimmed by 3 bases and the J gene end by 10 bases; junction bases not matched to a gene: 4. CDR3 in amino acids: CASSEGTGQSPLHF. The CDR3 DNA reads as TGTGCCAGCAGTGAGGGGACAGGGCAATCACCCCTCCACTTT.

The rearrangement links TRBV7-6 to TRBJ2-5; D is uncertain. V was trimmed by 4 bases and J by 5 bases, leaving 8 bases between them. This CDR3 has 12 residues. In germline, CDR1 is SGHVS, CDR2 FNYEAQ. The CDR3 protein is CASSSPRETQYF. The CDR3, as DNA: TGTGCCAGCAGCTCACCACGGGAGACCCAGTACTTC.

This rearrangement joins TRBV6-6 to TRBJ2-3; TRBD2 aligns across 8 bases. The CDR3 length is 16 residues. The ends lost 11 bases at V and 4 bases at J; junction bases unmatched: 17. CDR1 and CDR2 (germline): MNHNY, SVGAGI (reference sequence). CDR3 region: CACIARGGVVADTQYF. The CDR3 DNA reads TGTGCCTGCATAGCCCGGGGGGGGGTGGTGGCAGATACGCAGTATTTT.

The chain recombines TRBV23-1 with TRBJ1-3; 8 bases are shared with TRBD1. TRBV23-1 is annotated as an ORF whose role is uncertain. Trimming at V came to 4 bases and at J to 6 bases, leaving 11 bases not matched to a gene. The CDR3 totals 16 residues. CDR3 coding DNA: TGCGCCAGCAGTCGGGCCGGGACAGGTAGGGAAAACACCATATATTTT. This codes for CASSRAGTGRENTIYF.

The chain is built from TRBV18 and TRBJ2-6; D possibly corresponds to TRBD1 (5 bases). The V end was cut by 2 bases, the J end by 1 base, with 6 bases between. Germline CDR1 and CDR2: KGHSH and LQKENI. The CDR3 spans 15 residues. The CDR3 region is CASSPTGSGANVLTF. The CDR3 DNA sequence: TGTGCCAGCTCACCAACAGGTTCTGGGGCCAACGTCCTGACTTTC.

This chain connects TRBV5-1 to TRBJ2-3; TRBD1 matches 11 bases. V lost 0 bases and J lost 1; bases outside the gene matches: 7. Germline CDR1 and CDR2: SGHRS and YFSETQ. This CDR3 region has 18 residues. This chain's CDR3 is CASSLAGQGAGGTDTQYF. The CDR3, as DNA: TGCGCCAGCAGCTTGGCCGGACAGGGGGCTGGTGGCACAGATACGCAGTATTTT.

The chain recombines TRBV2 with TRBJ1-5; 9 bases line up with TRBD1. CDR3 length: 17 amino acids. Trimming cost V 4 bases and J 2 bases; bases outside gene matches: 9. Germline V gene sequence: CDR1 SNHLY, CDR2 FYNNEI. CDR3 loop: CASSAGTGIYGNQPQHF. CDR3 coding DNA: TGTGCCAGCAGTGCCGGGACAGGGATTTATGGCAATCAGCCCCAGCATTTT.

This CDR3 is CASSNQGSIYEQYF. The CDR3 DNA reads TGTGCCAGCAGTAACCAGGGGTCTATCTACGAGCAGTACTTC. The genes are TRBV27 and TRBJ2-7; D is perhaps TRBD1 (6 bases). Germline loops: CDR1 MNHEY, CDR2 SMNVEV (reference sequence). The CDR3 has 14 amino acids. The V end lost 5 bases, the J end lost 3 bases, and 14 bases lay between the germline ends.

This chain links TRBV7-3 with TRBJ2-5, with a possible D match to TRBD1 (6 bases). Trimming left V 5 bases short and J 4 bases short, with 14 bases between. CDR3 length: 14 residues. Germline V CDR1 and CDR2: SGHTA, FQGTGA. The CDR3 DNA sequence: TGTGCCAGCAGCCCAAAACAGGGAGCAGAGACCCAGTACTTC. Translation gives CASSPKQGAETQYF.

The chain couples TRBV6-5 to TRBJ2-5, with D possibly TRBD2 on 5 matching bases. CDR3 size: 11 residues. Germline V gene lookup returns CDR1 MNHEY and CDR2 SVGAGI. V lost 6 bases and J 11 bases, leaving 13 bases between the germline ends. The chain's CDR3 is CASSRGWEQYF. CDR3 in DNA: TGTGCCAGCAGCCGTGGCTGGGAGCAGTACTTC.

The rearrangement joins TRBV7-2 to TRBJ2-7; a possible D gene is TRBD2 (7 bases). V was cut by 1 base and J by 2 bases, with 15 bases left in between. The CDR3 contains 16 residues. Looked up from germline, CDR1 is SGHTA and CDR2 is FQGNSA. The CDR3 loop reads CASSLEGGTTAYEQYF. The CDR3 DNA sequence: TGTGCCAGCAGCTTAGAGGGGGGGACTACCGCCTACGAGCAGTACTTC.

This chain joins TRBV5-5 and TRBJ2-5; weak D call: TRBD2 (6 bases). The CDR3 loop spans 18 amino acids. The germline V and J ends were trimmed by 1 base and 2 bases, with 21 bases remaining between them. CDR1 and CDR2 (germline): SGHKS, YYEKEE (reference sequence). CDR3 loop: CASSLRETLRQAQETQYF. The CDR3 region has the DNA TGTGCCAGCAGCTTGCGGGAGACTCTAAGACAAGCTCAAGAGACCCAGTACTTC.

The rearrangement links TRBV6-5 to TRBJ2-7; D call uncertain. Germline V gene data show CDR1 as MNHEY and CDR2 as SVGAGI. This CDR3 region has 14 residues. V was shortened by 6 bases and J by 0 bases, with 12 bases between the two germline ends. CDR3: CASSYISGSYEQYF. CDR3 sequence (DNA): TGTGCCAGCAGCTACATCTCCGGCTCCTACGAGCAGTACTTC.

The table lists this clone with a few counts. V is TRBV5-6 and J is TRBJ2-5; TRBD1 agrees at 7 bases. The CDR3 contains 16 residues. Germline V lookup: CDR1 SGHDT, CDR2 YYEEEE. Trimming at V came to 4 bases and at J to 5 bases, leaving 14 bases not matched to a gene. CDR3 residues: CASSPFGQVFRETQYF. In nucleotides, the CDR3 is TGTGCCAGCAGCCCTTTCGGACAGGTCTTCAGGGAGACCCAGTACTTC.

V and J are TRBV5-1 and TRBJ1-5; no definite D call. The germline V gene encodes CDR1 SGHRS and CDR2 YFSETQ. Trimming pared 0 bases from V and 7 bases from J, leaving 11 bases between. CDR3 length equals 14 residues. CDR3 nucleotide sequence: TGCGCCAGCAGCTTGGGGGAGGCCGGGCAGCCCCAGCATTTT. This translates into CASSLGEAGQPQHF.